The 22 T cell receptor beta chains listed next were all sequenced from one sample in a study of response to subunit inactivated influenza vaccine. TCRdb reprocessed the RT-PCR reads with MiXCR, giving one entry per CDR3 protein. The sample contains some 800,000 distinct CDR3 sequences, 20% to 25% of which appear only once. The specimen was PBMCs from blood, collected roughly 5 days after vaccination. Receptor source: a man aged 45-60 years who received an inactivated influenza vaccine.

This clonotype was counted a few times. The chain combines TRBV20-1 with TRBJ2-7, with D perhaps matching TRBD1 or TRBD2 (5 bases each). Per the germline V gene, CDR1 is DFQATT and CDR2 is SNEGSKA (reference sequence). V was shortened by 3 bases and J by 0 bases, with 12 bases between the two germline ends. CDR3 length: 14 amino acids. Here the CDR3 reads CSARGDVNSYEQYF. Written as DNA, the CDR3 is TGCAGTGCTAGGGGGGACGTAAACTCCTACGAGCAGTACTTC.

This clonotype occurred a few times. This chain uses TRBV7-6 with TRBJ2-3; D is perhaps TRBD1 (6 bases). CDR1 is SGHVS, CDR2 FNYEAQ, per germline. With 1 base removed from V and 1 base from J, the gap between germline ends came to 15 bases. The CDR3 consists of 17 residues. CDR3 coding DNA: TGTGCCAGCAGCTTAGGTGCAGGGGTTTTTCGCACAGATACGCAGTATTTT. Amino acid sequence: CASSLGAGVFRTDTQYF.

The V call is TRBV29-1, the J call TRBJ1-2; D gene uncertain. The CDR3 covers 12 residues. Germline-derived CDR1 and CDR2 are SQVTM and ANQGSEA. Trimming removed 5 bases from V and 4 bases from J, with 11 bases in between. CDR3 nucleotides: TGCAGCGTTAGAGGGCTTGGCTATGGCTACACCTTC. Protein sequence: CSVRGLGYGYTF.

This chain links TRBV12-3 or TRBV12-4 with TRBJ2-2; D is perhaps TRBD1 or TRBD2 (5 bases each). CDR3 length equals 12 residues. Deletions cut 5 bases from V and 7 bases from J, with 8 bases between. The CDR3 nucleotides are TGTGCCAGCAGTCGGGGCCACGGGGAGCTGTTTTTT. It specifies CASSRGHGELFF.

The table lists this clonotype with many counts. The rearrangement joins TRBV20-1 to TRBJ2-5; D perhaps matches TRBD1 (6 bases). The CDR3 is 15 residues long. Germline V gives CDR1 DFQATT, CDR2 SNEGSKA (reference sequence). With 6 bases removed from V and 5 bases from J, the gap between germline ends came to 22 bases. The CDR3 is CSAEKAGVPYETQYF. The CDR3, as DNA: TGCAGTGCAGAAAAGGCAGGGGTTCCCTACGAGACCCAGTACTTC.

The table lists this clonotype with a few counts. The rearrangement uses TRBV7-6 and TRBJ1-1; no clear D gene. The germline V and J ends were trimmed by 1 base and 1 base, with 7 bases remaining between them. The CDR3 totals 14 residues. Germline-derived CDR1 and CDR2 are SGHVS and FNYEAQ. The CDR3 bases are TGTGCCAGCAGCTTAGTCGCAACGAACACTGAAGCTTTCTTT. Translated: CASSLVATNTEAFF. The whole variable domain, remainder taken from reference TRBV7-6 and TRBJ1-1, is GAGVSQSPRYKVTKRGQDVALRCDPISGHVSLYWYRQALGQGPEFLTYFNYEAQQDKSGLPNDRFSAERPEGSISTLTIQRTEQRDSAMYRCASSLVATNTEAFFGQGTRLTVV.

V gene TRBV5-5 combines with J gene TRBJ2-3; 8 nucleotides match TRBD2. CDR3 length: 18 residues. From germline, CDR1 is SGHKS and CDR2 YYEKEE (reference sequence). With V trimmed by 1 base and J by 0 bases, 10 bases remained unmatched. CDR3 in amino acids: CASSLRSPSGLSTDTQYF. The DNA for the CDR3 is TGTGCCAGCAGCTTGAGAAGTCCTAGCGGGCTTAGCACAGATACGCAGTATTTT.

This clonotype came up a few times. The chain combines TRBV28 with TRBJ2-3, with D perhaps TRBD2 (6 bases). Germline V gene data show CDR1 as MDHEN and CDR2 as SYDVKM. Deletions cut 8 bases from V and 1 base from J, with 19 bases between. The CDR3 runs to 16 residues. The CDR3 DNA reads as TGTGCCAGCGTTGCTAGCCCGGGCGGGGGCACAGATACGCAGTATTTT. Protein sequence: CASVASPGGGTDTQYF.

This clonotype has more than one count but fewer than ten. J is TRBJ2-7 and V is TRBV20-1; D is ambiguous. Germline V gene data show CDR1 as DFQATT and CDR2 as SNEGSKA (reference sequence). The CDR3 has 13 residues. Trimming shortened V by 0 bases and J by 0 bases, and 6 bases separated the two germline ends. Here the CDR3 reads CSAREEASYEQYF. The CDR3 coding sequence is TGCAGTGCTAGAGAGGAAGCCTCCTACGAGCAGTACTTC.

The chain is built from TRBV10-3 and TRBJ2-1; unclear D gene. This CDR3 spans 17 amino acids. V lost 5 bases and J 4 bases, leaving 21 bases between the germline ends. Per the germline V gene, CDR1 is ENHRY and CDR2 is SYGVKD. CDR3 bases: TGTGCCATCAGTTTAGTCAGCTCCTCCTACTCTTACAATGAGCAGTTCTTC. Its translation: CAISLVSSSYSYNEQFF.

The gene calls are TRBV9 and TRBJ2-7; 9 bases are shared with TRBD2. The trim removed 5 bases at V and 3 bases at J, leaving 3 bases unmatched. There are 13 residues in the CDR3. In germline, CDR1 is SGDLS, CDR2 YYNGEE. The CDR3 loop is CASRTSGVYEQYF. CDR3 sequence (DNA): TGTGCCAGCAGGACTAGCGGAGTCTACGAGCAGTACTTC.

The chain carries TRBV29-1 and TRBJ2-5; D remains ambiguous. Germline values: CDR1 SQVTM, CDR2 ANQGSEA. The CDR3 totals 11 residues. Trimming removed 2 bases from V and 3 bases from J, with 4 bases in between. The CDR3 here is CSVEREETQYF. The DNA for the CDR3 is TGCAGCGTTGAAAGGGAAGAGACCCAGTACTTC.

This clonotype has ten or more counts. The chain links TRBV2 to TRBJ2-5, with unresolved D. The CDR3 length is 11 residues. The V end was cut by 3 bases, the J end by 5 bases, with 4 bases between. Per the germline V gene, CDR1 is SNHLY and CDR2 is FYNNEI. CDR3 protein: CASSEEETQYF. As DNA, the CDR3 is TGTGCCAGCAGTGAGGAGGAGACCCAGTACTTC.

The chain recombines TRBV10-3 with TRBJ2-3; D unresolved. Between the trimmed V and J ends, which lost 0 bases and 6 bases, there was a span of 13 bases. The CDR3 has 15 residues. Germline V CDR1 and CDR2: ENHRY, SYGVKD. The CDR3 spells CAISESTKSSDTQYF. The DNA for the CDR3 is TGTGCCATCAGTGAGTCGACCAAGAGTTCCGATACGCAGTATTTT.

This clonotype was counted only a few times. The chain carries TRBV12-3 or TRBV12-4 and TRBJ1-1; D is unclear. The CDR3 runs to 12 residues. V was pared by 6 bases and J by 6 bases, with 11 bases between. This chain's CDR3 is CASSSERSEAFF. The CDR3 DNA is TGTGCCAGCAGCTCAGAACGGTCTGAAGCTTTCTTT.

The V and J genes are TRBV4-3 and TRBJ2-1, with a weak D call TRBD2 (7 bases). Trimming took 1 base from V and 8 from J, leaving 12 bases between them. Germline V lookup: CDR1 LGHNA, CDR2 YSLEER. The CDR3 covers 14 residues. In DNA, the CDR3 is TGCGCCAGCAGCCAAGTGGGGAGGGGGGATGAGCAGTTCTTC. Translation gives CASSQVGRGDEQFF.

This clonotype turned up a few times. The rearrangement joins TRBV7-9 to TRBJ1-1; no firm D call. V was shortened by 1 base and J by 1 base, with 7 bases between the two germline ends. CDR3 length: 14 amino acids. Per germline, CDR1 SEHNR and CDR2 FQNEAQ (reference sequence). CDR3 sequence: CASSLGSQNTEAFF. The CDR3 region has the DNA TGTGCCAGCAGCTTAGGTTCCCAGAACACTGAAGCTTTCTTT.

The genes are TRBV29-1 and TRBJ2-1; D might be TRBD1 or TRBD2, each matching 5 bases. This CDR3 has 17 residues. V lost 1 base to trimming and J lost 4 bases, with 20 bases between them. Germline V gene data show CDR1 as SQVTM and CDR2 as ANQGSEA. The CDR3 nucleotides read TGCAGCGTTGAAGGGAGCCCGGGACGCCCTCCTTACAATGAGCAGTTCTTC. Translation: CSVEGSPGRPPYNEQFF.

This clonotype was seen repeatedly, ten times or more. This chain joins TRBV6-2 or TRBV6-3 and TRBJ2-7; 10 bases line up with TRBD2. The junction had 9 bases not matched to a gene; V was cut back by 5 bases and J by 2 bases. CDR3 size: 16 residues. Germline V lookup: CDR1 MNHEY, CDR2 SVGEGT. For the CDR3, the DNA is TGTGCCAGCAGTCTCCGACCAGCGGGAGGGACCTACGAGCAGTACTTC. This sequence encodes CASSLRPAGGTYEQYF.

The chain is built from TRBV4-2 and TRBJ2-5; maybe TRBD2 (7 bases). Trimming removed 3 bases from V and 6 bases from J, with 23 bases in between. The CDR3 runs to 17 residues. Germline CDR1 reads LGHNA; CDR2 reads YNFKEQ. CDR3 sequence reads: CASSHDFGGGAGKTQYF. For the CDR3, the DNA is TGTGCCAGCAGCCATGATTTTGGAGGGGGGGCCGGCAAGACCCAGTACTTC.

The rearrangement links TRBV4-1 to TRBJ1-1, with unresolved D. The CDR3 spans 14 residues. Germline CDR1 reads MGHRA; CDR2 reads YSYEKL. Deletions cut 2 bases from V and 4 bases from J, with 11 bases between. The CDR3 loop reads CASSQLTGSTEAFF. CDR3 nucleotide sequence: TGCGCCAGCAGCCAATTGACGGGATCCACTGAAGCTTTCTTT.

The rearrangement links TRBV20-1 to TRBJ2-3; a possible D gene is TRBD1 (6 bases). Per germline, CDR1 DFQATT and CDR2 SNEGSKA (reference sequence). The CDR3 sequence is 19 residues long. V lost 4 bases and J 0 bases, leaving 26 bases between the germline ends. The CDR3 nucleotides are TGCAGTGCTACCATCGACAGGAGTCGTACCCGCTATAGCACAGATACGCAGTATTTT. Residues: CSATIDRSRTRYSTDTQYF.